This T cell receptor (beta chain) was identified in a study of STAT5B mutations in CD4+ large granular lymphocyte leukemia. Buffy coats from healthy blood donors served as controls. In the authors' workflow: Productive clonotypes were detectable down to 2.59 x 10-5 frequency. Sequencing was performed with immunoSEQ multiplex PCR; in TCRdb, only in-frame clones are kept and a portion is missing. V, J and clone size are those of that table, while D and trimming were read from the DNA. This sample yields about 30,000 clones, of which about 71% are seen a single time; approximately 0.45% belongs to the top ten. Sequencing was carried out using CD4+ T cells from blood buffy coats. This receptor was obtained from a human donor in good health.

In DNA, the CDR3 is TGTGCCAGCAGTTACTCCGGCAGGTCAGGCGAAAAACTGTTTTTT. It encodes CASSYSGRSGEKLFF. The chain has TRBV6-6 and TRBJ1-4; unclear D gene. Trimming removed 0 bases at V and 8 bases at J, with 13 bases between. Germline CDR1 MNHNY, CDR2 SVGAGI (reference sequence). This CDR3 is 15 amino acids long.